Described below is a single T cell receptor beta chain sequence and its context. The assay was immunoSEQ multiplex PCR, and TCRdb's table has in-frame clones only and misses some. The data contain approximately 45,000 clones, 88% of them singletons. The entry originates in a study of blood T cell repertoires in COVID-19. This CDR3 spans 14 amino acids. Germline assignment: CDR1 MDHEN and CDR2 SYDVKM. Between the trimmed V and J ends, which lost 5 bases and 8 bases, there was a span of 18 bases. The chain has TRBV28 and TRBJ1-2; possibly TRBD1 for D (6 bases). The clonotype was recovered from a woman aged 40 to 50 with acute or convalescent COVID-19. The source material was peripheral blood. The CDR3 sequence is CASSLGQQFRGYTF. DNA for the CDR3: TGTGCCAGCAGTCTTGGACAGCAGTTTAGGGGCTACACCTTC.